Listed here are 21 T cell receptor beta chains from one sample, sequenced in a study of T cell responses to AZD1222 COVID-19 vaccine. The data were produced by immunoSEQ multiplex PCR, yet TCRdb's version contains in-frame clones alone and is incomplete. The table records approximately 150,000 clones, 90% to 95% of them present only once. The sample consisted of peripheral blood, taken 28 days after the second AZD1222 dose. These receptor sequences come from an adult who received the AZD1222 COVID-19 vaccine.

The V gene is TRBV28, the J gene TRBJ1-1; no definite D call. CDR1 and CDR2 (germline): MDHEN, SYDVKM. V was trimmed by 7 bases and J by 0 bases, leaving 3 bases between them. This CDR3 has 11 amino acids. The chain's CDR3 is CASKLNTEAFF. Written as DNA, the CDR3 is TGTGCCAGCAAACTGAACACTGAAGCTTTCTTT.

J is TRBJ1-2 and V is TRBV15; D unresolved. Trimming took 0 bases from V and 8 from J, leaving 19 bases between them. CDR1 LNHNV and CDR2 YYDKDF come from the germline V gene (reference sequence). The CDR3 has 16 residues. The CDR3, as DNA: TGTGCCACCAGCAGAGATGATAAGGCAGCCTCGGAAGGCTACACCTTC. As protein: CATSRDDKAASEGYTF.

V gene TRBV6-2 or TRBV6-3 combines with J gene TRBJ1-5; no firm D call. This CDR3 is built from 16 residues. Trimming pared 2 bases from V and 4 bases from J, leaving 15 bases between. Per the germline V gene, CDR1 is MNHEY and CDR2 is SVGEGT. The CDR3 nucleotides read TGTGCCAGCAGTTACACCGACCCCCAGAGGAATCAGCCCCAGCATTTT. Its protein is CASSYTDPQRNQPQHF.

V and J are TRBV6-2 or TRBV6-3 and TRBJ1-1; D not resolved. V lost 2 bases to trimming and J lost 4 bases, with 8 bases between them. The CDR3 runs to 13 residues. Germline lookup yields CDR1 MNHEY and CDR2 SVGEGT. The CDR3: CASSYGLATEAFF. CDR3 nucleotide sequence: TGTGCCAGCAGTTACGGCCTTGCCACTGAAGCTTTCTTT.

Regarding this clone: At the DNA level, this CDR3 is encoded by other sequences in the same sample as well. The chain has TRBV11-2 and TRBJ2-3; no firm D call. The CDR3 totals 13 residues. Germline CDR1 SGHAT, CDR2 FQNNGV. Trimming stripped 1 base from V and 1 base from J, with 3 bases between. The CDR3 loop is CASSLAGTDTQYF. The CDR3, as DNA: TGTGCCAGCAGCTTAGCCGGCACAGATACGCAGTATTTT.

The V gene is TRBV7-2, the J gene TRBJ1-4; D gene ambiguous. The germline gives CDR1 SGHTA, CDR2 FQGNSA. Trimming pared 0 bases from V and 3 bases from J, leaving 8 bases between. The CDR3 consists of 15 residues. The CDR3: CASSLAFRPNEKLFF. In DNA form, the CDR3 reads TGTGCCAGCAGCTTAGCGTTCAGACCTAATGAAAAACTGTTTTTT.

The rearrangement links TRBV5-1 to TRBJ2-5; D gene unclear. V lost 4 bases, J lost 5 bases, and 15 bases lay in between. The germline V gene has CDR1 SGHRS and CDR2 YFSETQ. The CDR3 sequence is 14 residues long. The CDR3 DNA sequence: TGCGCCAGCAGCCAGAGAAGGGTAGCTGAGACCCAGTACTTC. As protein: CASSQRRVAETQYF.

This clone was recorded many times. The chain is built from TRBV27 and TRBJ2-7; maybe TRBD1 (6 bases). Germline V gene lookup returns CDR1 MNHEY and CDR2 SMNVEV (reference sequence). Trimming removed 6 bases from V and 4 bases from J, with 16 bases in between. The CDR3 is 14 residues long. CDR3 protein: CASRTRDNPYEQYF. CDR3 nucleotides: TGTGCCAGCAGAACCCGGGACAACCCTTACGAGCAGTACTTC.

CDR3 nucleotides: TGTGCCATCAGCAAAGACGCGACTGAAGCTTTCTTT. This sequence encodes CAISKDATEAFF. The rearrangement joins TRBV10-3 to TRBJ1-1; D gene unclear. From germline, CDR1 is ENHRY and CDR2 SYGVKD. The CDR3 runs 12 residues. Trimming pared 6 bases from V and 5 bases from J, leaving 10 bases between.

The chain joins TRBV5-6 to TRBJ2-5; 9 bases line up with TRBD2. Germline V gene sequence: CDR1 SGHDT, CDR2 YYEEEE. Losses at the gene ends were 4 bases for V and 5 bases for J; bases not matched to a gene: 9. The CDR3 contains 15 residues. The CDR3 DNA is TGTGCCAGCAGCGAGTTAGGGACTAGCTGGGAGACCCAGTACTTC. It codes for CASSELGTSWETQYF.

V usage is TRBV3-1 (or the pseudogene TRBV3-2) and J usage is TRBJ1-2; D ambiguous. Trimming pared 3 bases from V and 6 bases from J, leaving 11 bases between. This CDR3 is 13 amino acids long. The germline gives CDR1 LGHDT, CDR2 YNNKEL (reference sequence). CDR3 sequence (DNA): TGTGCCAGCAGCCACGGGGAACGAAATGGCTACACCTTC. It yields the protein CASSHGERNGYTF.

This chain connects TRBV28 to TRBJ1-5; D not resolved. Germline V gene data show CDR1 as MDHEN and CDR2 as SYDVKM. This CDR3 is built from 13 residues. V dropped 7 bases and J dropped 0 bases, with 7 bases sitting between them. The CDR3 sequence: CASTSYSNQPQHF. The CDR3, as DNA: TGTGCCAGCACGTCATATAGCAATCAGCCCCAGCATTTT.

The chain links TRBV9 to TRBJ2-1, with D perhaps being TRBD1 or TRBD2 (5 bases each). The germline gives CDR1 SGDLS, CDR2 YYNGEE. V was shortened by 0 bases and J by 8 bases, with 18 bases between the two germline ends. The CDR3 runs to 16 residues. The CDR3 DNA is TGTGCCAGCAGCGTAGCTACGAGGGGCGCGGTTGATGAGCAGTTCTTC. It translates to CASSVATRGAVDEQFF.

The J gene is TRBJ1-3, the V gene TRBV6-5; a possible D gene is TRBD1 (5 bases). The V end lost 4 bases, the J end lost 7 bases, and 20 bases lay between the germline ends. This CDR3 contains 16 residues. Looked up from germline, CDR1 is MNHEY and CDR2 is SVGAGI. For the CDR3, the DNA is TGTGCCAGCAGTTCACCGACAGATGGGGATGGGAACACCATATATTTT. Translated: CASSSPTDGDGNTIYF.

The chain has TRBV7-9 and TRBJ1-2, with 8 positions matching TRBD1. The V and J ends lost 5 bases and 2 bases, in that order; junction bases with no gene match: 7. Germline V gene sequence: CDR1 SEHNR, CDR2 FQNEAQ (reference sequence). The CDR3 length is 15 residues. DNA of the CDR3: TGTGCCAGCAGCAAACAGGCAGGGGGCAACTATGGCTACACCTTC. Residues: CASSKQAGGNYGYTF.

This rearrangement joins TRBV14 to TRBJ2-2; D remains ambiguous. The CDR3 is 13 residues long. Trimming cost V 0 bases and J 8 bases, with 7 bases left between them. CDR1 SGHDN and CDR2 FVKESK come from the germline V gene. The CDR3 loop is CASSQDMPGELFF. CDR3 coding DNA: TGTGCCAGCAGCCAAGATATGCCAGGGGAGCTGTTTTTT.

The chain carries TRBV19 and TRBJ2-3; D might be TRBD1 (6 bases). Germline V gene sequence: CDR1 LNHDA, CDR2 SQIVND (reference sequence). V shed 7 bases and J shed 2 bases, with 10 bases lying between them. The CDR3 spans 13 residues. The CDR3 DNA reads TGTGCCAGTATCGGACAGCCCACAGATACGCAGTATTTT. Translated, it gives CASIGQPTDTQYF. Drawing the rest from reference TRBV19 and TRBJ2-3, the complete variable domain is DGGITQSPKYLFRKEGQNVTLSCEQNLNHDAMYWYRQDPGQGLRLIYYSQIVNDFQKGDIAEGYSVSREKKESFPLTVTSAQKNPTAFYLCASIGQPTDTQYFGPGTRLTVL.

The chain combines TRBV7-9 with TRBJ2-2; TRBD2 matches at 12 bases. The CDR3 spans 17 residues. Germline CDR1 SEHNR, CDR2 FQNEAQ (reference sequence). With V trimmed by 8 bases and J by 1 base, 8 bases remained unmatched. CDR3 coding DNA: TGTGCCAGCTCTGCCACTAGCGGGAGGCTGAACACCGGGGAGCTGTTTTTT. It is translated as CASSATSGRLNTGELFF.

In DNA form, the CDR3 reads TGTGCCAGCTCACCACTTGTGCGGGTTGAGGGATCGAACACTGAAGCTTTCTTT. It translates to CASSPLVRVEGSNTEAFF. The gene calls are TRBV18 and TRBJ1-1; no firm D call. Germline V gene sequence: CDR1 KGHSH, CDR2 LQKENI. This CDR3 has 18 amino acids. Trimming removed 1 base at V and 1 base at J, with 19 bases between. The whole variable domain, remainder taken from reference TRBV18 and TRBJ1-1, is NAGVMQNPRHLVRRRGQEARLRCSPMKGHSHVYWYRQLPEEGLKFMVYLQKENIIDESGMPKERFSAEFPKEGPSILRIQQVVRGDSAAYFCASSPLVRVEGSNTEAFFGQGTRLTVV.

The gene calls are TRBV5-5 and TRBJ2-7; 7 bases map to TRBD2. CDR3 length equals 16 residues. The germline gives CDR1 SGHKS, CDR2 YYEKEE (reference sequence). V lost 0 bases and J lost 2; bases outside the gene matches: 8. The CDR3: CASSLGWDYTTYEQYF. The CDR3 coding sequence is TGTGCCAGCAGCTTGGGTTGGGACTACACCACCTACGAGCAGTACTTC.

The J gene is TRBJ1-5, the V gene TRBV5-1, with 8 bases aligning to TRBD1. The CDR3 spans 15 residues. Trimming took 2 bases from V and 3 from J; bases not matched to a gene: 4. Germline CDR1 reads SGHRS; CDR2 reads YFSETQ. The CDR3 reads CASSFGTGYNQPQHF. In DNA, the CDR3 is TGCGCCAGCAGCTTCGGGACAGGATACAATCAGCCCCAGCATTTT.